This T cell receptor beta chain came from a study of OX40 agonist ivuxolimab in advanced cancers. Study-level background: In this cohort, patients received ivuxolimab, an agonistic anti-OX40 (CD134) antibody.

V was clipped by 1 base and J by 10 bases, with 8 bases between them. The CDR3 covers 12 residues. Germline CDR1 reads SGHTA; CDR2 reads FQGNSA. Using immunoSEQ multiplex PCR, the repertoire was profiled, and TCRdb retains in-frame clones only, with some absent. Among about 81,000 clones listed, around four fifths were seen once. The chain uses TRBV7-2 and TRBJ2-1; no clear D. The TCR originated in an adult with an advanced solid tumor such as melanoma, head and neck, liver or kidney cancer. Sequenced here: CD4+ or CD8+ T cells sorted from blood, sampled in a trial of the OX40 agonist ivuxolimab. The CDR3 region is CASSLVWEEQFF. The CDR3 DNA is TGTGCCAGCAGCTTAGTTTGGGAAGAGCAGTTCTTC.